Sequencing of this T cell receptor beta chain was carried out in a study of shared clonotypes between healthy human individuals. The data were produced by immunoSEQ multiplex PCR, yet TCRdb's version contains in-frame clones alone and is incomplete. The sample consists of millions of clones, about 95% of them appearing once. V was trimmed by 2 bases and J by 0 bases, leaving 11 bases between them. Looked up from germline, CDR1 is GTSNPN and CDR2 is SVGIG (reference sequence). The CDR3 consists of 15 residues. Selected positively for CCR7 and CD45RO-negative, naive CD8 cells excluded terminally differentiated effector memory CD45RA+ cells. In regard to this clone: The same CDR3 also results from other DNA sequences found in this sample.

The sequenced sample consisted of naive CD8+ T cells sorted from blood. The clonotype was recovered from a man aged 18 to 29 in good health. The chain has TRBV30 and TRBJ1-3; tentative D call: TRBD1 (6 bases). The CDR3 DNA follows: TGTGCCTGGAGTCCAGGGGCCTCCTCTGGAAACACCATATATTTT. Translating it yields CAWSPGASSGNTIYF.